This is a list of T cell receptor beta chains from one sample in a study of radiation and T cells in renal cell carcinoma. Assay used: immunoSEQ multiplex PCR; TCRdb lists only in-frame clones, some missing. The sample holds 100,000 to 150,000 clones, approximately 90% seen once. The starting material was blood, obtained from a patient whose treatment included radiotherapy and nephrectomy. Receptors originate from a woman aged 70-85 years with renal cell carcinoma. The CDR3 runs from the conserved cysteine through the conserved F or W. The D gene is left open where the match is weak. Where a row states a size, it is once, few, many or the class of an expanded clone; other rows omit it.

clone size	D gene	J gene	V gene	CDR3 DNA	CDR3 protein
NA	NA	TRBJ2-7	TRBV28	TGTGCCAGCAGTTTATTTAGGGGTTCCTACGAGCAGTACTTC	CASSLFRGSYEQYF
NA	NA	TRBJ1-2	TRBV10-3	TGTGCCATCAGTGACCCCACAGTATATGGCTACACCTTC	CAISDPTVYGYTF
once	NA	TRBJ1-4	TRBV7-2	TGTGCCAGCAGCTTAGTAGCGACAACTAATGAAAAACTGTTTTTT	CASSLVATTNEKLFF
NA	TRBD2	TRBJ2-1	TRBV28	TGTGCCAGCAGCCTTACTAGCGGGGGCTACAATGAGCAGTTCTTC	CASSLTSGGYNEQFF
NA	NA	TRBJ2-1	TRBV29-1	TGCAGCGCCTGGACCTCCAGCTCCTACAATGAGCAGTTCTTC	CSAWTSSSYNEQFF
NA	NA	TRBJ1-3	TRBV7-8	TGTGCCAGCAGCTTAGATACCGGGCAGGGAAACACCATATATTTT	CASSLDTGQGNTIYF
NA	NA	TRBJ2-7	TRBV11-1	TGTGCCAGCAGCTTAGCGGGGGCCTACGAGCAGTACTTC	CASSLAGAYEQYF
NA	TRBD2	TRBJ2-7	TRBV27	TGTGCCAGCAGTGCCCGGGGGGGCTGGTACGAGCAGTACTTC	CASSARGGWYEQYF
NA	NA	TRBJ2-5	TRBV5-1	TGCGCCAGCAGCTGGGGCACTCGGGACTTTCAAGAGACCCAGTACTTC	CASSWGTRDFQETQYF
NA	TRBD1	TRBJ1-6	TRBV2	TGTGCCAGCAGTCATTTTAAATCGTGGGGACAGGGGACGAGTTCACCCCTCCACTTT	CASSHFKSWGQGTSSPLHF
NA	NA	TRBJ1-1	TRBV5-1	TGCGCCAGCAGGGGCAGCTTGAACACTGAAGCTTTCTTT	CASRGSLNTEAFF
NA	TRBD2	TRBJ2-3	TRBV9	TGTGCCAGCAGCGTAGAACTAGCGCAGGGAGATACGCAGTATTTT	CASSVELAQGDTQYF
NA	NA	TRBJ1-2	TRBV5-6	TGTGCCAGCAGCTTCACCCAGGGGACTGGTGGCTACACCTTC	CASSFTQGTGGYTF
NA	NA	TRBJ2-3	TRBV5-1	TGCGCCAGCAGCACGTTGCAGGTTGGCACAGATACGCAGTATTTT	CASSTLQVGTDTQYF
few	TRBD1	TRBJ2-1	TRBV28	TGTGCCAGCATCTCCGGGACAGGTAACAATGAGCAGTTCTTC	CASISGTGNNEQFF
NA	TRBD1	TRBJ1-4	TRBV27	TGTGCCAGCAGTCTTCGACAGGGGGCCAAACTGTTTTTT	CASSLRQGAKLFF
NA	NA	TRBJ2-7	TRBV7-8	TGTGCCAGCAGCTTAGTCTCCTACGAGCAGTACTTC	CASSLVSYEQYF
NA	TRBD1	TRBJ2-5	TRBV7-2	TGTGCCAGCAGCGTCGACAGGGGGTCAGAGACCCAGTACTTC	CASSVDRGSETQYF
NA	NA	TRBJ2-7	TRBV10-3	TGTGCCATCAGTCCGTCCCCTGCCCCAGCGGCCTACGAGCAGTACTTC	CAISPSPAPAAYEQYF
NA	NA	TRBJ2-3	TRBV7-9	TGTGCCAGCAGCTTAGTGGCAGGTAAAAGGACAGATACGCAGTATTTT	CASSLVAGKRTDTQYF
NA	TRBD2	TRBJ2-7	TRBV25-1	TGTGCCAGCAGTTCCACTCTAGCGGGGCCCTCCTACGAGCAGTACTTC	CASSSTLAGPSYEQYF
NA	TRBD2	TRBJ2-5	TRBV7-7	TGTGCTAGCAGCTCAGGCCCCTCCCTAGCGGGGAAAGAGACCCAGTACTTC	CASSSGPSLAGKETQYF
NA	NA	TRBJ2-7	TRBV25-1	TGTGCCAGCAGACCCGGGGACCTGTACGAGCAGTACTTC	CASRPGDLYEQYF